The entry that follows covers one T cell receptor beta chain sequence. CDR3 and TCR beta VDJ profiling relied on genomic DNA as the template. One entry per CDR3 protein, called by TCRdb with MiXCR from the reads. In the table there are roughly 100,000 distinct CDR3 sequences, 55% to 80% of which are singletons. The CDR3 contains 13 residues. The J segment lost 5 bases and the V segment lost 3 bases, leaving 6 bases of the junction unmatched. From germline, CDR1 is DFQATT and CDR2 SNEGSKA (reference sequence). These data come from a study of CD8+CD57+ T cells in acquired aplastic anemia. As for the study in general: Isolated CD4+ and CD8+ cells, once sorted, yielded DNA averaging 3.2 ug.

Those patients picked for sequencing had displayed CD8+CD57+ cell expansion on flow cytometry. The TCR was taken from a human donor with aplastic anemia. This chain links TRBV20-1 with TRBJ1-2; 7 nucleotides agree with TRBD1. The sequenced material came from sorted CD4+, CD8+, or CD8+CD57+ T cells (not recorded which) from PBMCs. The CDR3 loop is CSARPGTEYGYTF. CDR3 nucleotide sequence: TGCAGTGCTAGGCCCGGGACAGAATATGGCTACACCTTC.